The T cell receptor beta chain under discussion was sequenced for a study of human T cells and chemical hapten exposure (dated by TCRdb to the early 2020s). In terms of the full investigation: For sensitization, 2% DPC in acetone was applied to an approximately 2 cm by approximately 2 cm area of upper inner arm skin. The patient cohort, mostly female, included alopecia areata with under or over 50% scalp involvement, alopecia totalis and alopecia universalis. Patch testing was done on the upper back using Finn chambers containing 0.01% DPC, and results were scored after 6 days according to International Contact Dermatitis Research Group standards. The study tracked peripheral blood TCR repertoire changes in vivo during primary and secondary sensitization to the hapten diphenylcyclopropenone (DPC) in alopecia patients. Blood for TCR sequencing was provided by twenty-nine alopecia patients at one to four time points (pre-sensitization, 2, 6 and 24 weeks). Throughout the study period of roughly 24 weeks, patients also received therapeutic DPC doses to the scalp every week. The libraries were sequenced as a pool, and the TCR yield per sample differed mostly because of small variations in library volumes within the pool. Patient blood was sampled pre-sensitization (week 0) and at 2, 6 and about 24 weeks after DPC sensitization. General study outcomes and caveats: The number of TCRs above 1 in 1000 frequency did not change with DPC sensitization; there was no evidence of global repertoire structure alterations. Expanded TCRs formed significantly more large CDR3 similarity clusters than pre-sensitization or healthy control sets, consistent with antigen-driven responses. After repeated subsampling, the strength of the expansion versus patch-test correlation and the threshold at which it became significant changed. The number of PT1 expanded TCRs positively correlated with patch test score, significant at thresholds 8, 16 and 32 but not 4. Because every patient had alopecia, a presumed autoimmune disease, the patients' immune response might differ from that of healthy individuals.

The germline V gene provides CDR1 MNHEY and CDR2 SVGAGI. V is trimmed back by 4 bases and J by 11 bases, and the junction contains 5 bases that no gene match accounts for. Inclusive of the bounding cysteine and phenylalanine, the CDR3 is 14 residues long. Just the 42-base CDR3 DNA is kept, in frame starting at base 1. The library was prepared using RACE. Instrument used: NextSeq 500. During library preparation, unique molecular identifiers were attached to individual cDNA molecules so that TCRs could be counted in a quantitative, reproducible way. For every blood RNA sample, sequencing covered both the TCR alpha and TCR beta chains. Per the authors' processing: A median of around 100,000 TCRs per sample was observed, with a range of about 23,224 to 700,000. V, J and CDR3 annotation of the TCR reads was performed with the Decombinator software suite. Every sample was subsampled to the same number of TCRs (28,000) for the PS versus PT1 abundance plots. TCRs were defined as expanded if absent before sensitization and observed at least eight times at the 2-week time point. TCRdb passed the public sequencing reads through fastp at Q25 and MiXCR, retaining productive beta sequences. Entries are consolidated by CDR3 protein sequence, retaining the most common genes and DNA. These V and J calls originate from TCRdb's pipeline instead of the authors' own analysis. The sample includes over 300,000 distinct CDR3 sequences, with 4.5% to 6% observed a single time. The top ten constitute about 2.5% of the sample.

The time point label of this sample denotes: pre-sensitization, week 0. The sample's treatment or condition label is to be understood as: therapeutic diphenylcyclopropenone sensitization with weekly scalp DPC. At every patch-test visit, the blood draw took place before the patch test was put on. To be eligible, patients had to be aged 18 to 70, diagnosed with alopecia and judged suitable for DPC therapy, while pregnant patients were excluded. Total RNA was extracted from unfractionated whole blood collected in Tempus Blood RNA tubes. With regard to this clonotype: Its antigen specificity is not known. No much larger clone is present one base from it, and per-base qualities are unavailable.

The chain employs TRBV6-5 and TRBJ1-6; 10 central nucleotides agree with TRBD1. This TCR was sampled from a woman between 50 and 59 years old with alopecia areata. Some clones in this sample may be carry-over from other donors' samples. Here the sequenced sample was whole blood, taken in connection with sensitization to the hapten diphenylcyclopropenone (DPC). This receptor has the CDR3 CASSLGQGMAPLHF. The nucleotide sequence is TGTGCCAGCAGTTTGGGACAGGGGATGGCACCCCTCCACTTT.